Here is one T cell receptor (beta chain) with its context. Its antigen is undetermined. The data are from a study of T-cell reconstitution after alpha-beta-depleted transplantation in children. Regarding the study as a whole: Expanded clones from the graft, numbering several hundred, reportedly supplied alpha-beta T cells about two months after transplant.

The CDR3 has 14 residues. Germline V gives CDR1 SGHKS, CDR2 YYEKEE (reference sequence). The ends were cut back, 4 bases at V and 0 bases at J, with 11 bases in the middle. Preparation of the TCRbeta library was carried out with unique molecular identifiers. MiXCR, run by TCRdb on the PCR reads, gives a single entry per CDR3 protein. The data show some 550,000 distinct CDR3 sequences, 20% to 25% seen once. The chain employs TRBV5-5 and TRBJ2-7; D remains ambiguous. The TCR originated in a boy under three years old who had a stem cell transplant for acute myeloid leukemia, so the T cells may come from the graft donor. The starting material was PBMCs, mostly from graft donor cells, obtained 360 days after TCRalphabeta/CD19-depleted stem cell transplant. As DNA, the CDR3 is TGTGCCAGCAGCCCTGGGCCAGGCTCCTACGAGCAGTACTTC. It translates to CASSPGPGSYEQYF.